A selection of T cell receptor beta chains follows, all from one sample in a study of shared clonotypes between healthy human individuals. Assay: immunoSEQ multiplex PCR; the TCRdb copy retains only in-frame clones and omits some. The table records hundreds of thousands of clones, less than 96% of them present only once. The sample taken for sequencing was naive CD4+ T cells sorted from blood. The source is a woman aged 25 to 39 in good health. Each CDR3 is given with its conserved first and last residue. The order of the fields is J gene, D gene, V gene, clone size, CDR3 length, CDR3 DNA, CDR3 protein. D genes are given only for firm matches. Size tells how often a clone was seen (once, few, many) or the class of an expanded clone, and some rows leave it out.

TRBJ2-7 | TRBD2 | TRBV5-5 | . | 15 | TGTGCCAGCAGCTCGGGAAAGCGGGAGTTTCGGGAGCAGTACTTC | CASSSGKREFREQYF
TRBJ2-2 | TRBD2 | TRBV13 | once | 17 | TGTGCCAGCAACTTACGGGGGGTTTCCCCGAACACCGGGGAGCTGTTTTTT | CASNLRGVSPNTGELFF
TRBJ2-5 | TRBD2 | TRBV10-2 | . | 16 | TGCGCCAGCAGTGATAGAGGACTAGCGGGACTCGAGACCCAGTACTTC | CASSDRGLAGLETQYF
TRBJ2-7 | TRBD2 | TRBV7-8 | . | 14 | TGTGCCAGCAGCTTTTTTCGGGGGGAGTACGAGCAGTACTTC | CASSFFRGEYEQYF
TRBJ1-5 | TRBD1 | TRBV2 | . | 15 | TGTGCCAGCAGTGAGGAGACAGGGCCGGGTCAGCCCCAGCATTTT | CASSEETGPGQPQHF
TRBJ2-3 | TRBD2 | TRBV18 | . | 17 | TGTGCCAGCTCACCACCGCAGGGACTAGCTTCAACAGATACGCAGTATTTT | CASSPPQGLASTDTQYF
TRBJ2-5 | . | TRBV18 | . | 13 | TGTGCCAGCTCACCACCGACGCAAGAGACCCAGTACTTC | CASSPPTQETQYF
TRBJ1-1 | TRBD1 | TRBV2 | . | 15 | TGTGCCAGCAGTGGCGCGGGACAGGGATACACTGAAGCTTTCTTT | CASSGAGQGYTEAFF
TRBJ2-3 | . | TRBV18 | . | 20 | TGTGCCAGCTCACCTCTAAGGGGGTCCCGGAGCAATCAAATAACAGATACGCAGTATTTT | CASSPLRGSRSNQITDTQYF
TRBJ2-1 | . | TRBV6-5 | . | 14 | TGTGCCAGCAGTTATTTCGAGGGTTCTAATGAGCAGTTCTTC | CASSYFEGSNEQFF
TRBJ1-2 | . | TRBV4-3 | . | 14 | TGCGCCAGCAGCCAAGACCGACTAGGCTATGGCTACACCTTC | CASSQDRLGYGYTF
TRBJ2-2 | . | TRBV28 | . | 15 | TGTGCCAGCAGTTTAACACCAGCGAACACCGGGGAGCTGTTTTTT | CASSLTPANTGELFF
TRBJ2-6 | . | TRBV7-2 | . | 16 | TGTGCCAGCAGCTTAGAAGGGGCGCGGGGGGCCAACGTCCTGACTTTC | CASSLEGARGANVLTF
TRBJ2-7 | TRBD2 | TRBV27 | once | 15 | TGTGCCAGCAGAAACGGACTAGCGGGACCTTACGAGCAGTACTTC | CASRNGLAGPYEQYF
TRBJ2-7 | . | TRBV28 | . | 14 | TGTGCCAGCATCGATCGAACTAGACCCTACGAGCAGTACTTC | CASIDRTRPYEQYF
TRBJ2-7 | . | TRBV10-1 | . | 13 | TGCGCCAGCAGTGAGTCCCTTCTCTCCGAGCAGTACTTC | CASSESLLSEQYF
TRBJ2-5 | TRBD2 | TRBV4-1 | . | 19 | TGCGCCAGCAGCCCCTCCCCCGGACTAGCGGGAGGGCCACGGGAGACCCAGTACTTC | CASSPSPGLAGGPRETQYF
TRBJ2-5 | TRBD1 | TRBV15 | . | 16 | TGTGCCACCATCTCAAGACCGGGACAGGGGAGGGAGACCCAGTACTTC | CATISRPGQGRETQYF
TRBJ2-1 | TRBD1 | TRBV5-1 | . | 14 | TGCGCCAGCAGCACGGGACAGTCATACAATGAGCAGTTCTTC | CASSTGQSYNEQFF
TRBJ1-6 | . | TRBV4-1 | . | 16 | TGCGCCAGCAGCCAACCTAAACAGGGCCGGGGTTCACCCCTCCACTTT | CASSQPKQGRGSPLHF
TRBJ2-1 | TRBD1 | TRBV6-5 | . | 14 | TGTGCCAGCAGCCGGACAGGGGCCTACAATGAGCAGTTCTTC | CASSRTGAYNEQFF
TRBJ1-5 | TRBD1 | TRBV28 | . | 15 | TGTGCCAGCAGCGCACCGGGACAGACCAATCAGCCCCAGCATTTT | CASSAPGQTNQPQHF